The 14 T cell receptor beta chains presented below share a single source sample, sequenced in a study of blood T cell repertoires in COVID-19. Libraries were prepared by immunoSEQ multiplex PCR; TCRdb keeps only in-frame clonotypes and omits some of them. The sample has 200,000 to 250,000 clones, 70% to 85% seen once. The sample taken for sequencing was peripheral blood. These receptors came from a woman aged 80 or older with COVID-19, enrolled during active disease.

This chain uses TRBV6-4 with TRBJ1-2; no firm D call. Trimming removed 3 bases from V and 1 base from J, with 9 bases in between. CDR3 length: 14 amino acids. Germline assignment: CDR1 MRHNA and CDR2 SNTAGT. CDR3 protein: CASSESGDNYGYTF. DNA of the CDR3: TGTGCCAGCAGTGAGTCCGGGGATAACTATGGCTACACCTTC.

The chain joins TRBV4-1 to TRBJ1-1; weak D call: TRBD1 (5 bases). In germline, CDR1 is MGHRA, CDR2 YSYEKL. The ends were cut back, 2 bases at V and 2 bases at J, with 12 bases in the middle. This CDR3 comprises 15 residues. This chain's CDR3 is CASSQIGTLNTEAFF. The CDR3 nucleotides are TGCGCCAGCAGCCAAATCGGGACTTTAAACACTGAAGCTTTCTTT.

This chain connects TRBV3-1 (or the pseudogene TRBV3-2) to TRBJ2-5, with TRBD2 matching 11 bases. Trimming at V came to 4 bases and at J to 5 bases, leaving 6 bases not matched to a gene. The CDR3 is 15 residues long. CDR1 is LGHDT, CDR2 YNNKEL, per germline (reference sequence). This CDR3 is CASSRSGRVGETQYF. The DNA of the CDR3 is TGTGCCAGCAGCCGTAGCGGGAGGGTGGGGGAGACCCAGTACTTC.

This chain uses TRBV2 with TRBJ1-2; D unclear. Germline CDR1 is SNHLY and CDR2 is FYNNEI. This CDR3 is 12 amino acids long. V was cut by 6 bases and J by 4 bases, with 9 bases left in between. CDR3 loop: CASSETIYGYTF. CDR3 nucleotides: TGTGCCAGCAGCGAAACAATCTATGGCTACACCTTC.

This clone has only a few counts. This chain links TRBV28 with TRBJ1-1; 10 bases are shared with TRBD1. Losses at the gene ends were 6 bases for V and 6 bases for J; bases not matched to a gene: 7. Germline V CDR1 and CDR2: MDHEN, SYDVKM. The CDR3 loop spans 14 amino acids. Here the CDR3 reads CASRQSGTGAEAFF. The CDR3 nucleotides read TGTGCCAGCAGGCAGTCCGGGACAGGGGCTGAAGCTTTCTTT.

In its sample, this clone was seen a few times. The rearrangement uses TRBV6-6 and TRBJ1-2; 11 nucleotides match TRBD1. The CDR3 length is 13 residues. J gave up 7 bases and V 6 bases, and 4 bases lay outside the gene matches. The V gene's germline CDR1 is MNHNY and CDR2 SVGAGI (reference sequence). CDR3 in DNA: TGTGCCAGCAGCGAGGGACAGGGGGGTGGCTACACCTTC. Translating it yields CASSEGQGGGYTF.

J is TRBJ1-2 and V is TRBV7-8; the match to TRBD1 covers 8 bases. Germline V lookup: CDR1 SGHVS, CDR2 FQNEAQ. The CDR3 runs 15 residues. The J segment lost 6 bases and the V segment lost 1 base, leaving 7 bases of the junction unmatched. This CDR3 is CASSLGQGHSDGYTF. CDR3 sequence (DNA): TGTGCCAGCAGCTTAGGACAGGGGCATAGTGATGGCTACACCTTC.

V usage is TRBV27 and J usage is TRBJ1-5; D might be TRBD1 (5 bases). Between the trimmed V and J ends, which lost 2 bases and 3 bases, there was a span of 11 bases. CDR1 and CDR2 (germline): MNHEY, SMNVEV (reference sequence). The CDR3 sequence is 15 residues long. The CDR3 DNA is TGTGCCAGCAGTTTACTTTCAGGGATCAATCAGCCCCAGCATTTT. It translates to CASSLLSGINQPQHF.

The chain combines TRBV6-5 with TRBJ2-4, with a possible D match to TRBD1 (6 bases). Per germline, CDR1 MNHEY and CDR2 SVGAGI. The CDR3 has 15 amino acids. Trimming removed 4 bases from V and 2 bases from J, with 12 bases in between. In DNA form, the CDR3 reads TGTGCCAGCAGTTCCACCACAGGGTCCAAAAACATTCAGTACTTC. It codes for CASSSTTGSKNIQYF.

The rearrangement uses TRBV6-5 and TRBJ1-5; the D is unclear. CDR3 length: 13 residues. V lost 8 bases and J lost 0, with 8 bases in between. The V gene's germline CDR1 is MNHEY and CDR2 SVGAGI. The CDR3 here is CASGQNSNQPQHF. The CDR3 DNA follows: TGTGCCAGCGGCCAAAATAGCAATCAGCCCCAGCATTTT.

The chain is built from TRBV12-3 or TRBV12-4 and TRBJ1-4; D not certain. V was trimmed by 2 bases and J by 8 bases, leaving 9 bases between them. The CDR3 has 13 residues. This CDR3 reads CASSLQVGEKLFF. As DNA, the CDR3 is TGTGCCAGCAGTTTACAAGTCGGGGAAAAACTGTTTTTT.

The chain joins TRBV13 to TRBJ1-3; the D is unclear. Germline V gene data show CDR1 as PRHDT and CDR2 as FYEKMQ (reference sequence). The CDR3 has 15 amino acids. The V end was cut by 4 bases, the J end by 4 bases, with 14 bases between. CDR3 sequence (DNA): TGTGCCAGCAGCTCTAGCCCCGTCGAGGGAAACACCATATATTTT. Amino acid sequence: CASSSSPVEGNTIYF.

V gene TRBV27 combines with J gene TRBJ2-7, with D perhaps TRBD2 (7 bases). CDR3 length: 14 amino acids. Trimming left V 3 bases short and J 2 bases short, with 11 bases between. Germline-derived CDR1 and CDR2 are MNHEY and SMNVEV (reference sequence). The CDR3 sequence: CASSLPGGTYEQYF. CDR3 DNA: TGTGCCAGCAGTTTGCCGGGGGGCACCTACGAGCAGTACTTC.

The V call is TRBV28, the J call TRBJ2-7; D remains ambiguous. Trimming stripped 2 bases from V and 9 bases from J, with 17 bases between. The CDR3 covers 14 residues. From germline, CDR1 is MDHEN and CDR2 SYDVKM. The CDR3 DNA reads as TGTGCCAGCAGTTTACCCTCCCCCGTCTCGGTGCAGTACTTC. This encodes CASSLPSPVSVQYF.